The 7 T cell receptor beta chains presented below share a single source sample, sequenced in a study. MiXCR was run by TCRdb on the 5' RACE reads, yielding one entry per CDR3 protein. The sample consists of about 64,000 distinct CDR3 sequences, about 22% of them appearing once. Sequences were obtained from memory CD4+ T cells sorted from a lymph node. Subset defined: memory CD4+ T cells, CD4+CD45RO+CD25-. The receptor set was obtained from a female donor with breast cancer.

This clonotype was detected a few times. This chain uses TRBV7-2 with TRBJ2-5; no firm D call. Germline-derived CDR1 and CDR2 are SGHTA and FQGNSA. The CDR3 covers 15 residues. Trimming removed 1 base from V and 4 bases from J, with 13 bases in between. The DNA for the CDR3 is TGTGCCAGCAGCTTAGTCTGGTCCCCCCGAGAGACCCAGTACTTC. This codes for CASSLVWSPRETQYF.

About this clonotype: A much larger clonotype is one base distant, so this may be a read error. The J gene is TRBJ2-2, the V gene TRBV6-5; D is perhaps TRBD2 (6 bases). There are 12 residues in the CDR3. Germline assignment: CDR1 MNHEY and CDR2 SVGAGI. CDR3 sequence (DNA): TGTGCCAGCTCCGCCCTGACGGGGGAGCGGTTTTTT. This sequence encodes CASSALTGERFF.

This clonotype has a count of ten or more. The J gene is TRBJ2-1, the V gene TRBV20-1; weak D call: TRBD2 (6 bases). This CDR3 has 12 residues. The germline CDR1 and CDR2 sequences are DFQATT and SNEGSKA (reference sequence). Trimming shortened V by 4 bases and J by 7 bases, and 11 bases separated the two germline ends. The CDR3 here is CSATGAGNEQFF. The CDR3 bases are TGCAGTGCTACGGGAGCCGGTAATGAGCAGTTCTTC.

This sequence joins TRBV7-9 and TRBJ1-3, with 7 bases lining up with TRBD1. Germline trimming cut 0 bases from V and 4 bases from J; bases unmatched to any gene: 3. The germline V gene has CDR1 SEHNR and CDR2 FQNEAQ (reference sequence). The CDR3 has 15 amino acids. The CDR3 DNA is TGTGCCAGCAGCTTAGCGCGGGACAGAGGAAACACCATATATTTT. It translates to CASSLARDRGNTIYF.

This clonotype was counted only a few times. The conserved closing phenylalanine or tryptophan is absent in this CDR3, likely reflecting a read error. The chain uses TRBV20-1 and TRBJ1-1; no clear D gene. Trimming stripped 3 bases from V and 0 bases from J, with 14 bases between. Germline V gives CDR1 DFQATT, CDR2 SNEGSKA (reference sequence). The CDR3 runs to 15 residues. This CDR3 is CSARPLGGMNTEAFL. DNA of the CDR3: TGCAGTGCTAGGCCATTGGGCGGGATGAACACTGAAGCTTTCCTT.

The genes are TRBV12-3 or TRBV12-4 and TRBJ2-7; the D call may be TRBD1 or TRBD2 (5 bases each). This CDR3 is built from 14 residues. V gave up 4 bases and J gave up 7 bases, with 17 bases separating them. In DNA form, the CDR3 reads TGTGCCAGCAGTTCGTCCGGGACGACTATAGAGCAGTACTTC. Its protein product is CASSSSGTTIEQYF.

A few counts support this clonotype. The chain joins TRBV25-1 to TRBJ2-5, with no clear D. Looked up from germline, CDR1 is MGHDK and CDR2 is SYGVNS. Trimming stripped 2 bases from V and 7 bases from J, with 11 bases between. This CDR3 region has 13 residues. The CDR3: CASSEGPLGTQYF. The CDR3 bases are TGTGCCAGCAGTGAAGGGCCATTAGGGACCCAGTACTTC. Based on the CDR3 plus reference TRBV25-1 and TRBJ2-5, the full variable domain is EADIYQTPRYLVIGTGKKITLECSQTMGHDKMYWYQQDPGMELHLIHYSYGVNSTEKGDLSSESTVSRIRTEHFPLTLESARPSHTSQYLCASSEGPLGTQYFGPGTRLLVL.